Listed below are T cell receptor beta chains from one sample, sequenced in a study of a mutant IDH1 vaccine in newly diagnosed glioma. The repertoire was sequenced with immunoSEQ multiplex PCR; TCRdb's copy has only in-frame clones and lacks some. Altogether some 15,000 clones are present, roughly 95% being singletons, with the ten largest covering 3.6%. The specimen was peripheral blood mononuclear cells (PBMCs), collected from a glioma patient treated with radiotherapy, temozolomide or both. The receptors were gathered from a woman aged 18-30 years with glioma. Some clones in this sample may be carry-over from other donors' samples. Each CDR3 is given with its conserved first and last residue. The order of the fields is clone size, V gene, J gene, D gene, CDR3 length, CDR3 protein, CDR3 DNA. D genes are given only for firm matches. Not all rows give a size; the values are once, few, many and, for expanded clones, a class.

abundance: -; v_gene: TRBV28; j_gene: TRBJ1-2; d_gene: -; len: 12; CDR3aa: CASSFGGNGYTF; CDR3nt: TGTGCCAGCAGTTTCGGTGGGAATGGCTACACCTTC
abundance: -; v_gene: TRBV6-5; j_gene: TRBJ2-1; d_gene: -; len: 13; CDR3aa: CASKRGDANEQFF; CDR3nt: TGTGCCAGCAAACGGGGTGATGCGAATGAGCAGTTCTTC
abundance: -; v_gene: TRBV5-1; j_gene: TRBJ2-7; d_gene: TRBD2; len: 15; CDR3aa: CASSPSGRASYEQYF; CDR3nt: TGCGCCAGCAGCCCTAGCGGGAGGGCCTCCTACGAGCAGTACTTC
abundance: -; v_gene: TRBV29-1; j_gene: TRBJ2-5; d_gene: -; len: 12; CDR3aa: CSVIPGVETQYF; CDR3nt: TGCAGCGTTATCCCAGGGGTAGAGACCCAGTACTTC
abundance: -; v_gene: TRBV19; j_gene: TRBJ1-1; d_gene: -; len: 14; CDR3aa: CASSTTTGTREAFF; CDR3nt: TGTGCCAGTAGTACCACAACCGGGACCCGAGAAGCTTTCTTT
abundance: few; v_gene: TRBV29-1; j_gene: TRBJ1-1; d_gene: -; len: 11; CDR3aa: CSVRVNTEAFF; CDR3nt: TGCAGCGTACGTGTGAACACTGAAGCTTTCTTT
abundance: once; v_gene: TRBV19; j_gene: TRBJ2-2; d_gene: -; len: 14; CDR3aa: CASTKDRTTGELFF; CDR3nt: TGTGCCAGTACCAAGGACAGAACCACCGGGGAGCTGTTTTTT
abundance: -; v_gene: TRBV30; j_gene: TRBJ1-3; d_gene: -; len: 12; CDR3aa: CAWTGNGNTIYF; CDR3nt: TGTGCCTGGACAGGGAATGGAAACACCATATATTTT
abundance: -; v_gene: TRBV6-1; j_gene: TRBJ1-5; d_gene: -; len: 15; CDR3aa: CASSEVGGVRQPQHF; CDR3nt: TGTGCCAGCAGTGAAGTCGGGGGGGTAAGGCAGCCCCAGCATTTT
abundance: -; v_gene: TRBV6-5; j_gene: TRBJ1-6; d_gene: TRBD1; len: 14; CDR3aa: CASSYLDRESPLHF; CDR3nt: TGTGCCAGCAGTTACCTCGACAGGGAATCACCCCTCCACTTT
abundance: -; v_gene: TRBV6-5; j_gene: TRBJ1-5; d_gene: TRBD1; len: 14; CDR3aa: CASRRDRDNQPQHF; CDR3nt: TGTGCCAGCAGGAGGGACAGAGATAATCAGCCCCAGCATTTT
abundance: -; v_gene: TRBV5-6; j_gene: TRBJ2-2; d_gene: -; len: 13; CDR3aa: CASSLIGIGELFF; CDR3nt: TGTGCCAGCAGCTTGATCGGGATCGGGGAGCTGTTTTTT
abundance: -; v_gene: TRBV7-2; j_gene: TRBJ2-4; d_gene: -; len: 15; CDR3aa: CASSLEWLAKNIQYF; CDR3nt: TGTGCCAGCAGCTTAGAGTGGCTAGCCAAAAACATTCAGTACTTC
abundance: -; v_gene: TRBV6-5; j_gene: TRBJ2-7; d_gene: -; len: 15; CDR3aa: CASSYSTGGTYEQYF; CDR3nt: TGTGCCAGCAGTTACTCGACCGGGGGCACCTACGAGCAGTACTTC
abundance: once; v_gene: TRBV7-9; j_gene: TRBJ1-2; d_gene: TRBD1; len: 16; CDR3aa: CASSLREMDRAGGYTF; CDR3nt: TGTGCCAGCAGCCTAAGAGAAATGGACAGGGCGGGAGGCTACACCTTC